This T cell receptor beta chain was observed in a study of blood T cell repertoires in COVID-19. About the study: From the United States, Italy and Spain came samples of acute and convalescent COVID-19.

After removal of 6 bases from V and 1 base from J, the junction contained 4 bases not matched to a gene. CDR3 length: 14 amino acids. CDR1 is SNHLY and CDR2 is FYNNEI in the germline V gene. Authors' analysis steps: Estimated nucleated cell counts came from reference gene primer amplification. TCRdb's copy holds only in-frame clones and misses some; the assay was immunoSEQ multiplex PCR. The D gene and trimming were derived from the DNA, and the V and J assignments and clone size from that table. The sample includes a few hundred thousand clones, around 85% seen only once; the top ten take more than 3%. This clone was counted a few times.

Sequenced sample: peripheral blood. The origin of this receptor is a woman younger than 30 with acute or convalescent COVID-19. The rearrangement uses TRBV2 and TRBJ2-7; 9 bases align to TRBD1. CDR3 residues: CASRGGQGSYEQYF. CDR3 sequence (DNA): TGTGCCAGCAGGGGCGGACAGGGGTCCTACGAGCAGTACTTC.